This T cell receptor (beta chain) was sequenced for a study of blood T cell repertoires in COVID-19. Background on the study: Sources were T cells, B-cell-depleted T cells, or PBMCs; the material itself was cDNA or gDNA.

Trimming at V came to 6 bases and at J to 4 bases, leaving 6 bases not matched to a gene. The CDR3 spans 14 residues. Germline CDR1 is LNHDA and CDR2 is SQIVND (reference sequence). Per the authors' pipeline: Amplified reference gene primers provided the basis for estimating nucleated cell counts. TCRdb keeps only in-frame clones here, not all; method: immunoSEQ multiplex PCR. The V and J calls and clone size come from that table; D and trimming were worked out from the DNA. Here the sample spans approximately 390,000 clones, nearly 90% being singletons. This rearrangement joins TRBV19 to TRBJ1-1; TRBD1 matches at 9 bases. The source material was peripheral blood. The TCR sequence derives from a man younger than 35 with active or convalescent COVID-19. CDR3 sequence reads: CASSPGTGFTEAFF. The CDR3 DNA follows: TGTGCCAGTAGCCCCGGGACAGGGTTCACTGAAGCTTTCTTT. The entire variable domain, with the rest obtained from reference TRBV19 and TRBJ1-1, is as follows: DGGITQSPKYLFRKEGQNVTLSCEQNLNHDAMYWYRQDPGQGLRLIYYSQIVNDFQKGDIAEGYSVSREKKESFPLTVTSAQKNPTAFYLCASSPGTGFTEAFFGQGTRLTVV.